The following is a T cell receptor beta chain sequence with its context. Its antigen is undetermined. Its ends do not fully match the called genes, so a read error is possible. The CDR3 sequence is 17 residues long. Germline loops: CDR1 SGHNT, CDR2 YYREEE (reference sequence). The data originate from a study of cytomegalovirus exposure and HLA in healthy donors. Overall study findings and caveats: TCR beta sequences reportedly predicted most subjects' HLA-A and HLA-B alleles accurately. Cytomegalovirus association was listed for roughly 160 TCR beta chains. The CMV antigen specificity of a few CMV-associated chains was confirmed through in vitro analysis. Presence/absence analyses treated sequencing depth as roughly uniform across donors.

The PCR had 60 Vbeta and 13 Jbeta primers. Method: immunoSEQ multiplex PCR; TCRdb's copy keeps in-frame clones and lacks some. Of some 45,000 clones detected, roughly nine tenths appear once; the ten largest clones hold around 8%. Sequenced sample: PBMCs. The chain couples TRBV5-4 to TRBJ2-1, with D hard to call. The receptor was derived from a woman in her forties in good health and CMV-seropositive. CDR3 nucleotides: TGTGCCAGCAGCTTGAGGAGACTGGCGGTGTCCTACAATGGGCAGTTCTTC. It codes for CASSLRRLAVSYNGQFF.